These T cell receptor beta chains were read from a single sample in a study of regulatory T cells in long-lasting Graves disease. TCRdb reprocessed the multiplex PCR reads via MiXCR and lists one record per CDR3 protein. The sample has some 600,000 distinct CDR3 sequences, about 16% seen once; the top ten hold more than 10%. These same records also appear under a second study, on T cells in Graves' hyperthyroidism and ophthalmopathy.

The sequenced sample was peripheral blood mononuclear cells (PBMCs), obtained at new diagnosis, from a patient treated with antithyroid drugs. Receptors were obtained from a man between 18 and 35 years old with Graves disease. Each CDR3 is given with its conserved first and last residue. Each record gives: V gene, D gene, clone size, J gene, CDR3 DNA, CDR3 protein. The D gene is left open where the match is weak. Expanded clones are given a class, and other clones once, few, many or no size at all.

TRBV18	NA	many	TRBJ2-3	TGTGCCAGCTCACTCTCCACCGGCACAGATACGCAGTATTTT	CASSLSTGTDTQYF
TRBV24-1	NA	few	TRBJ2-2	TGTGCCACCAGTGATTTGGGACAGAGGAACACCGGGGAGCTGTTTTTT	CATSDLGQRNTGELFF
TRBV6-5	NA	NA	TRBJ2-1	TGTGCCAGCAGTTACTCACAGGGGGAGGGTGAGCAGTTCTTC	CASSYSQGEGEQFF
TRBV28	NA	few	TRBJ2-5	TGTGCCAGCAGTTTATCCGCAGGCCGTACAGAAGAGACCCAGTACTTC	CASSLSAGRTEETQYF
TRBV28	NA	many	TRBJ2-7	TGTGCCAGCAGTACGCTAGGGGGGGGCTCCTACGAGCAGTACTTC	CASSTLGGGSYEQYF
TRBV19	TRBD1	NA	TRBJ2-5	TGTGCCAGTAGTAGACAGGGGTATGGCCTGGAGACCCAGTACTTC	CASSRQGYGLETQYF
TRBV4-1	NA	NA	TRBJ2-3	TGCGCCAGCAGCCAAGGATCAAATACGCAGTATTTT	CASSQGSNTQYF
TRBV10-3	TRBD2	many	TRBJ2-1	TGTGCCATCAGCCCGGGACTAGCGGGAGTGAATGAGCAGTTCTTC	CAISPGLAGVNEQFF
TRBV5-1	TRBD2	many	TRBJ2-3	TGCGCCAGCAGCTTTACGATAGCGGGATCAGATACGCAGTATTTT	CASSFTIAGSDTQYF
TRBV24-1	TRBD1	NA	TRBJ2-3	TGTGCCACCAGTGACTGGGGACAGGGGGCAGGCACAGATACGCAGTATTTT	CATSDWGQGAGTDTQYF
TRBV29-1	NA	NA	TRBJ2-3	TGCAGCGTGAGAAACGTGGGCGATACGCAGTATTTT	CSVRNVGDTQYF
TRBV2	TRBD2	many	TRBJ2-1	TGTGCCAGCAGTGAATCACTAGCGCAGAACAATGAGCAGTTCTTC	CASSESLAQNNEQFF
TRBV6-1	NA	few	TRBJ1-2	TGTGCCAGCAGCACAGAGGTGGGGGGACCGTATAACTATGGCTACACCTTC	CASSTEVGGPYNYGYTF
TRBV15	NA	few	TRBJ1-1	TGTGCCACCGGCGGGGCGACCATGAACACTGAAGCTTTCTTT	CATGGATMNTEAFF
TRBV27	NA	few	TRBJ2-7	TGTGCCAGCAGCCCGCGGGCAAACCTCTACGAGCAGTACTTC	CASSPRANLYEQYF
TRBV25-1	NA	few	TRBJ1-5	TGTGCCAGCAGTGAATCCCCTTATCAGCCCCAGCATTTT	CASSESPYQPQHF
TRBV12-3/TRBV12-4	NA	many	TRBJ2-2	TGTGCCAGCACCCCGAACACCGGGGAGCTGTTTTTT	CASTPNTGELFF
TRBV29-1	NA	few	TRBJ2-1	TGCAGCGTCCAACTCTATGAGCAGTTCTTC	CSVQLYEQFF
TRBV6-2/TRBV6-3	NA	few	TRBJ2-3	TGTGCCAGCAGTTACTCGTCCGGAGATACGCAGTATTTT	CASSYSSGDTQYF
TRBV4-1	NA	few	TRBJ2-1	TGCGCCAGCAGCCAAATAGGCCTCGGCAATGAGCAGTTCTTC	CASSQIGLGNEQFF
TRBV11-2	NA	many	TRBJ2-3	TGTGCCAGCAGCCCCTGGGCGGGGTCAGATACGCAGTATTTT	CASSPWAGSDTQYF
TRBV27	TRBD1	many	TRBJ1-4	TGTGCCAGCAGTTTCAGGGGGCCCTTGGAAAAACTGTTTTTT	CASSFRGPLEKLFF
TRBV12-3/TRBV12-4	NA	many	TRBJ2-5	TGTGCCAGCAGTCCAACGGGCAGCCAAGAGACCCAGTACTTC	CASSPTGSQETQYF
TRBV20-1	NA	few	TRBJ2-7	TGCAGTGCTAGAGGGTTCGGGGCTACCTACGAGCAGTACTTC	CSARGFGATYEQYF
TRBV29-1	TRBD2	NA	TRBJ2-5	TGCAGCGTTTTAGGACTAGCGGACCGCCAAGAGACCCAGTACTTC	CSVLGLADRQETQYF
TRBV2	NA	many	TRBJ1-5	TGTGCCAGCAGGGGAGGCGGGACCCACCTTAGCAATCAGCCCCAGCATTTT	CASRGGGTHLSNQPQHF
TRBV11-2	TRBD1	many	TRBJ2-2	TGTGCCAGCAGCTCCCCTGGGACAGGGACTGGCCGGGAGCTGTTTTTT	CASSSPGTGTGRELFF
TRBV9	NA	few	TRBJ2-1	TGTGCCAGCAGCGCCTCTAGGGGTTTCTCCTACAATGAGCAGTTCTTC	CASSASRGFSYNEQFF
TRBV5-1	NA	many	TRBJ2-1	TGCGCCAGCAGCCCACCGGGAGCCAGGGGAGGTCAAGAGCAGTTCTTC	CASSPPGARGGQEQFF
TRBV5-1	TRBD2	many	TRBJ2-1	TGCGCCAGCAGCCCCGGGTCCCACAGGTCGGGACTAGCGGGATATGAGCAGTTCTTC	CASSPGSHRSGLAGYEQFF
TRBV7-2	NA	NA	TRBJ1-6	TGTGCCAGCAGCTTAGATGGGGGCCCTAATTCACCCCTCCACTTT	CASSLDGGPNSPLHF
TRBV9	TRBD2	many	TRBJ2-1	TGTGCCAGCAGCGTCCGGACTAGCGGGACGAATGAGCAGTTCTTC	CASSVRTSGTNEQFF
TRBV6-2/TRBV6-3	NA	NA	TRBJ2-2	TGTGCCAGCATCGACAGGTATCCGAACACCGGGGAGCTGTTTTTT	CASIDRYPNTGELFF
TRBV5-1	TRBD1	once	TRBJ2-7	TGCGCCAGCAGCTACGGACAGGGGGCGACCTACGAGCAGTACTTC	CASSYGQGATYEQYF
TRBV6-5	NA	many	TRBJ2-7	TGTGCCAGCAGTTACTCGATGGGGGAGCAGTACTTC	CASSYSMGEQYF
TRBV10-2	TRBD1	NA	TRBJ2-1	TGCGCCAGCAGTGTTATAGGGGGCGGTGAGCAGTTCTTC	CASSVIGGGEQFF
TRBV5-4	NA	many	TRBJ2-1	TGTGCCAGCAGCTTTAACCAGGGGAGAGGTTCTGAGCAGTTCTTC	CASSFNQGRGSEQFF
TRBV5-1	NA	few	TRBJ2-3	TGCGCCAGCAGCCCAGGATTGGTGGGCGGAGACAGCACAGATACGCAGTATTTT	CASSPGLVGGDSTDTQYF
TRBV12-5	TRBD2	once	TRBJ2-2	TGTGCTAGTGGTTTGGCCCTTTCGGGGGGGGGCGGGGAGCTGTTTTTT	CASGLALSGGGGELFF
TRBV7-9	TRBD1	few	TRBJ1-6	TGTGCCAGCAGCATACAGGGGGAAAATTCACCCCTCCACTTT	CASSIQGENSPLHF
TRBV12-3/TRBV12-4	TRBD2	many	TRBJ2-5	TGTGCCAGCAGTCTTTCGGGAGGGGGGGAGACCCAGTACTTC	CASSLSGGGETQYF